This T cell receptor (beta chain) emerged from a study of T cells in Graves' hyperthyroidism and ophthalmopathy (dated by TCRdb to between 2018 and 2021). General notes on the study: Peripheral blood was collected at initial diagnosis, before any treatment. To identify distinguishing TCR V-J signatures, a discovery cohort of around 100 patients was used, comprising 40 to 45 with Graves' ophthalmopathy and some 60 with stable Graves' hyperthyroidism. After sampling, hyperthyroidism patients received methimazole starting at 30 mg daily, and ophthalmopathy patients received high-dose intravenous methylprednisolone. The 100 or so discovery patients were divided at random into training and test sets in a 7:3 ratio. According to the paper, TCR Vbeta CDR3 sequencing was carried out on 135 peripheral blood samples, which came from 40 to 45 ophthalmopathy, around 74 hyperthyroidism and some 17 progressor patients. Whether ophthalmopathy could be predicted prospectively was tested in an independent validation cohort made up of under 20 hyperthyroidism patients plus 17 patients who later progressed to ophthalmopathy. The study also compared thyroid tissue and blood T-cell repertoires from 6 or 7 Graves' hyperthyroidism patients.

Beyond this particular receptor, the publication reports: Ophthalmopathy was separated from stable hyperthyroidism by a 13 V-J signature model, with around 88% sensitivity and 81% to 82% specificity obtained in cross-validation and 80%/75% obtained in testing. In validation, the model predicted progression to ophthalmopathy a median of around 6.5 months before onset, with roughly 71% sensitivity and about 72% specificity. Most expanded thyroid clonotypes (frequency above 0.001) were also detected in blood, suggesting blood repertoires may reflect thyroid immune responses. No statistical method was used to fix the sample size in advance, and group allocation was not hidden from the investigators.

A patient counted as having stable Graves' hyperthyroidism if no progression to ophthalmopathy occurred over 18 months of follow-up. Hyperthyroidism patients were newly diagnosed, with disease duration under 2 months, and aged 18 to 65 years. Any patient with an uncontrolled infection, another autoimmune disease, pregnancy or lactation was excluded. Diagnoses relied on clinical symptoms, serum thyroxine and TRAb, thyroid ultrasound and orbital computed tomography. Ficoll-Paque density gradient centrifugation was used to isolate PBMCs from 8.5 to 10 ml of fresh peripheral blood. Total RNA was extracted with Trizol reagent, and quality was checked on an Agilent 2100 Bioanalyzer. The TCR beta CDR3 regions were amplified from the RNA transcripts. For the first round of RT-PCR on the TCR CDR3, the HTBI primer set was used together with the Qiagen OneStep RT-PCR kit. Libraries were constructed in a second round of multiplex PCR, after which size selection and purification were carried out. The libraries were sequenced on an Illumina HiSeq2000 using paired-end 100 bp reads. In the source study's methods: Raw data were processed with SOAPnuke, discarding reads with adapters, uncalled bases, mean Phred below 15, or no exact constant-primer or identifier match. High-quality paired reads were merged with COPE v1.2.5, and unique nucleotide sequences were defined as clonotypes. MiTCR v1.1 was used to align clonotypes to the IMGT TRBV, TRBD and TRBJ reference segments. The analysis was restricted to V-J combinations with a frequency above 0.0001, which together covered around 99% of the repertoires. The TCS score was defined as the ratio of F50 (clonal expansion) to E x V (chaos), calculated using BLOSUM62-based TCRdist between CDR3 peptides within each V-J. Welch's t-statistics and random forest reduced 514 V-J features to 13, which were used in a naive Bayes classifier (R e1071). TCRdb took the public reads, trimmed them with fastp at Q25, ran MiXCR for clone calling and kept in-frame beta chains. Each CDR3 protein gets just one entry, which takes the most common genes and DNA from the rows behind it. TCRdb's processing, not the authors' own work, is the source of the V and J calls. The sample yields roughly 510,000 distinct CDR3 sequences; roughly 20% were counted once. The ten largest clones take up approximately 25% of the sample.

Comment on this clonotype: Its specific antigen is unknown. It has no much larger one-base neighbor in the sample; base qualities were not kept.

The germline V gene encodes CDR1 MNHNS and CDR2 SASEGT. The CDR3 measures 13 amino acids from cysteine to phenylalanine. Of the read, only the CDR3 DNA is kept; its 39 bases are in frame from base 1. Ends trimmed: V by 7 bases, J by 8 bases; bases unmatched to a gene: 10. The rearranged segments are TRBV6-1 and TRBJ1-2, with TRBD1 identical over 7 junction bases. The clonotype was recovered from a man aged 18 to 35 with Graves' hyperthyroidism. Sequencing was carried out using blood. The CDR3 protein sequence reads: CASTTTGRHGYTF. The nucleotides read TGTGCCAGCACCACGACAGGGCGCCACGGCTACACCTTC.